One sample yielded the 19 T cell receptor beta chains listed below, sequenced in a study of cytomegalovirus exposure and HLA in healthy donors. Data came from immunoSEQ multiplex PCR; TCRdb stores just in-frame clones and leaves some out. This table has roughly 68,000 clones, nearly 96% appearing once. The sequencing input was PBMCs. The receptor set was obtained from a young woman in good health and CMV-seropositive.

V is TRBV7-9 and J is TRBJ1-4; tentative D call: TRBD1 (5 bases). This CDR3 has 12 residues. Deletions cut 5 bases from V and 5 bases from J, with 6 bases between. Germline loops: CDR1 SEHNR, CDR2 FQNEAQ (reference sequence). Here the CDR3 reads CASSTGNEKLFF. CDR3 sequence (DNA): TGTGCCAGCAGCACAGGCAATGAAAAACTGTTTTTT.

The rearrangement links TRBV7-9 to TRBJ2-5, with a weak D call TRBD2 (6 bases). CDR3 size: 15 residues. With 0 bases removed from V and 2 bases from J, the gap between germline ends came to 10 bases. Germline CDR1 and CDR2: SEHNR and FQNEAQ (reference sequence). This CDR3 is CASSLAGGRQETQYF. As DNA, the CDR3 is TGTGCCAGCAGCTTAGCGGGAGGCCGACAAGAGACCCAGTACTTC.

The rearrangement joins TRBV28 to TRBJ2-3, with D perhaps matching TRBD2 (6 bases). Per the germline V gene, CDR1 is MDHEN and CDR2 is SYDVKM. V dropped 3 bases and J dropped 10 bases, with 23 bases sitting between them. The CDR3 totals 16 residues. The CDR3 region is CASSFIAEEQLGAQYF. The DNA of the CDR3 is TGTGCCAGCAGTTTTATAGCGGAGGAGCAGTTGGGGGCGCAGTATTTT. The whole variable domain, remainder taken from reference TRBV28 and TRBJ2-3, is DVKVTQSSRYLVKRTGEKVFLECVQDMDHENMFWYRQDPGLGLRLIYFSYDVKMKEKGDIPEGYSVSREKKERFSLILESASTNQTSMYLCASSFIAEEQLGAQYFGPGTRLTVL.

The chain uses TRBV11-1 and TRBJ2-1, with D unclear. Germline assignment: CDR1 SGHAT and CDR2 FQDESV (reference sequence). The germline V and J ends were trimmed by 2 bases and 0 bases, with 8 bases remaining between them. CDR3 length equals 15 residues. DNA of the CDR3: TGTGCCAGCAGCTTAATGGGCACCTCCTACAATGAGCAGTTCTTC. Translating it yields CASSLMGTSYNEQFF.

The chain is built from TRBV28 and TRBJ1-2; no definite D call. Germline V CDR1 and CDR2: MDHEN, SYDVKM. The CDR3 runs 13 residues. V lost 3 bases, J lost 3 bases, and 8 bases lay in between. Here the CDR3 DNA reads TGTGCCAGCAGTTTGAAAGCCTACTATGGCTACACCTTC. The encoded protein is CASSLKAYYGYTF.

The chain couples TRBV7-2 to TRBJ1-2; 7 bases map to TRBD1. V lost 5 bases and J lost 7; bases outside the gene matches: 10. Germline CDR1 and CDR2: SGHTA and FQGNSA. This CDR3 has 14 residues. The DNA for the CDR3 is TGTGCCAGCAGCCGAGGGGGCCAGGATACTGGCTACACCTTC. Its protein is CASSRGGQDTGYTF.

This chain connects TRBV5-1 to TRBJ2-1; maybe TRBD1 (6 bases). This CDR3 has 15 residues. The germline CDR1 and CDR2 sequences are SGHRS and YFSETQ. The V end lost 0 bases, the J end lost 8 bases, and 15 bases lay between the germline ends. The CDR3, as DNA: TGCGCCAGCAGCTTGGCCCCCAACAGGGACGATGAGCAGTTCTTC. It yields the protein CASSLAPNRDDEQFF.

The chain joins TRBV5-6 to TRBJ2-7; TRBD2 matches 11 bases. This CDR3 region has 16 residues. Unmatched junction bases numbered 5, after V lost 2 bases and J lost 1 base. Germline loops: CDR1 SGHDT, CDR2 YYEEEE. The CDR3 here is CASSFSGLAASYEQYF. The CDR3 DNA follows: TGTGCCAGCAGCTTCTCGGGACTAGCGGCTTCCTACGAGCAGTACTTC.

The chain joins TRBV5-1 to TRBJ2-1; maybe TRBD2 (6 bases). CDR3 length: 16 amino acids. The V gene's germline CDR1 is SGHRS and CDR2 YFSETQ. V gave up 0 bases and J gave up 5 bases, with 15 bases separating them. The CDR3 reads CASSLGGRIPHNEQFF. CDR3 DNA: TGCGCCAGCAGCTTGGGAGGGAGGATTCCCCACAATGAGCAGTTCTTC.

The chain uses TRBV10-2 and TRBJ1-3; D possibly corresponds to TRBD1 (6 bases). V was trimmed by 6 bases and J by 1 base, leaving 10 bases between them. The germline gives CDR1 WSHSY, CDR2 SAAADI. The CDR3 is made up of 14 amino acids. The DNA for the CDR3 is TGCGCCAGCAGGGAGACAGGATCTGGAAACACCATATATTTT. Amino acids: CASRETGSGNTIYF.

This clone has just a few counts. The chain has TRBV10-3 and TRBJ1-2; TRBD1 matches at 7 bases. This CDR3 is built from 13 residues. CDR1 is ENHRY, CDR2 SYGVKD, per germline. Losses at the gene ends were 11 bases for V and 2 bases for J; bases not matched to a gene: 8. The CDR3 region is CAVRDRVNYGYTF. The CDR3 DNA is TGTGCCGTCCGGGACAGAGTAAACTATGGCTACACCTTC.

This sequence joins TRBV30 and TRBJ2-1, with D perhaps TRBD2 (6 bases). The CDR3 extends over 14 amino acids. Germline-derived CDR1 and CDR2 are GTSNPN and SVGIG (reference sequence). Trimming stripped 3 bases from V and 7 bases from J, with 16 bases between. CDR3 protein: CAWRGNGRGNEQFF. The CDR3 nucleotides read TGTGCCTGGAGGGGGAACGGGAGAGGGAATGAGCAGTTCTTC.

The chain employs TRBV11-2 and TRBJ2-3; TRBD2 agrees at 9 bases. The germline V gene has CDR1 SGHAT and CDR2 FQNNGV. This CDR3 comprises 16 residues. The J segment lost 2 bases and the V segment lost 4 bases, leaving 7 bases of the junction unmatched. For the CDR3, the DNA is TGTGCCAGCAGCTCTCCGACTAGCGGAAACACAGATACGCAGTATTTT. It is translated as CASSSPTSGNTDTQYF.

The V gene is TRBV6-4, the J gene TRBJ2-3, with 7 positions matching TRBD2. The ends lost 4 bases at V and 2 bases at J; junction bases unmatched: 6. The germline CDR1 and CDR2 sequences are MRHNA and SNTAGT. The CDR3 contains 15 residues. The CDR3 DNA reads TGTGCCAGCAGTGTCCGAGCGGGGACCACAGATACGCAGTATTTT. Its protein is CASSVRAGTTDTQYF.

CDR3 region: CASSYEGGGPQHF. Here the CDR3 DNA reads TGTGCCAGCAGTTACGAGGGAGGTGGGCCCCAGCATTTT. The chain recombines TRBV6-5 with TRBJ1-5; D ambiguous. This CDR3 spans 13 amino acids. Germline values: CDR1 MNHEY, CDR2 SVGAGI. Trimming took off 2 bases at V and 9 bases at J, with 11 bases between the two ends.

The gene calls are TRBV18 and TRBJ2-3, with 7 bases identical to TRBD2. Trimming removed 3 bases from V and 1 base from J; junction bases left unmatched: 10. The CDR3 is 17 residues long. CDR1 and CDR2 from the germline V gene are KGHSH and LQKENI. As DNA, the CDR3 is TGTGCCAGCTCACCCCTTGAGGCGGGAGCCCGCACAGATACGCAGTATTTT. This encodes CASSPLEAGARTDTQYF.

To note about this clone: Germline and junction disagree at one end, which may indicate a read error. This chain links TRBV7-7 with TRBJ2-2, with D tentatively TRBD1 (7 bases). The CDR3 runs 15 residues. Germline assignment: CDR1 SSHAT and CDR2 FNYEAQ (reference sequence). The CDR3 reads CASSLGGGGTGELFF. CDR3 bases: TGTGCTAGCAGCTTAGGAGGGGGCGGCACCGGGGAGCTGTTTTTT. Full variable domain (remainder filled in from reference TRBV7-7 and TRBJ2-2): GAGVSQSPRYKVTKRGQDVTLRCDPISSHATLYWYQQALGQGPEFLTYFNYEAQPDKSGLPSDRFSAERPEGSISTLTIQRTEQRDSAMYRCASSLGGGGTGELFFGEGSRLTVL.

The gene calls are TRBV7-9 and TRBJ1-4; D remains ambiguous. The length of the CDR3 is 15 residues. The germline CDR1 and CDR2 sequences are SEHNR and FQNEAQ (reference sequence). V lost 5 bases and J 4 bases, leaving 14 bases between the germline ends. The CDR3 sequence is CASSTREGSNEKLFF. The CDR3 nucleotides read TGTGCCAGCAGCACGCGGGAGGGCAGTAATGAAAAACTGTTTTTT.

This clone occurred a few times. DNA of the CDR3: TGTGCCAGCAGCAAGGACAGCTCCTACGAGCAGTACTTC. This codes for CASSKDSSYEQYF. V gene TRBV7-9 combines with J gene TRBJ2-7; D may be TRBD1 (6 bases). CDR3 size: 13 residues. V lost 5 bases to trimming and J lost 0 bases, with 8 bases between them. Germline lookup yields CDR1 SEHNR and CDR2 FQNEAQ (reference sequence).